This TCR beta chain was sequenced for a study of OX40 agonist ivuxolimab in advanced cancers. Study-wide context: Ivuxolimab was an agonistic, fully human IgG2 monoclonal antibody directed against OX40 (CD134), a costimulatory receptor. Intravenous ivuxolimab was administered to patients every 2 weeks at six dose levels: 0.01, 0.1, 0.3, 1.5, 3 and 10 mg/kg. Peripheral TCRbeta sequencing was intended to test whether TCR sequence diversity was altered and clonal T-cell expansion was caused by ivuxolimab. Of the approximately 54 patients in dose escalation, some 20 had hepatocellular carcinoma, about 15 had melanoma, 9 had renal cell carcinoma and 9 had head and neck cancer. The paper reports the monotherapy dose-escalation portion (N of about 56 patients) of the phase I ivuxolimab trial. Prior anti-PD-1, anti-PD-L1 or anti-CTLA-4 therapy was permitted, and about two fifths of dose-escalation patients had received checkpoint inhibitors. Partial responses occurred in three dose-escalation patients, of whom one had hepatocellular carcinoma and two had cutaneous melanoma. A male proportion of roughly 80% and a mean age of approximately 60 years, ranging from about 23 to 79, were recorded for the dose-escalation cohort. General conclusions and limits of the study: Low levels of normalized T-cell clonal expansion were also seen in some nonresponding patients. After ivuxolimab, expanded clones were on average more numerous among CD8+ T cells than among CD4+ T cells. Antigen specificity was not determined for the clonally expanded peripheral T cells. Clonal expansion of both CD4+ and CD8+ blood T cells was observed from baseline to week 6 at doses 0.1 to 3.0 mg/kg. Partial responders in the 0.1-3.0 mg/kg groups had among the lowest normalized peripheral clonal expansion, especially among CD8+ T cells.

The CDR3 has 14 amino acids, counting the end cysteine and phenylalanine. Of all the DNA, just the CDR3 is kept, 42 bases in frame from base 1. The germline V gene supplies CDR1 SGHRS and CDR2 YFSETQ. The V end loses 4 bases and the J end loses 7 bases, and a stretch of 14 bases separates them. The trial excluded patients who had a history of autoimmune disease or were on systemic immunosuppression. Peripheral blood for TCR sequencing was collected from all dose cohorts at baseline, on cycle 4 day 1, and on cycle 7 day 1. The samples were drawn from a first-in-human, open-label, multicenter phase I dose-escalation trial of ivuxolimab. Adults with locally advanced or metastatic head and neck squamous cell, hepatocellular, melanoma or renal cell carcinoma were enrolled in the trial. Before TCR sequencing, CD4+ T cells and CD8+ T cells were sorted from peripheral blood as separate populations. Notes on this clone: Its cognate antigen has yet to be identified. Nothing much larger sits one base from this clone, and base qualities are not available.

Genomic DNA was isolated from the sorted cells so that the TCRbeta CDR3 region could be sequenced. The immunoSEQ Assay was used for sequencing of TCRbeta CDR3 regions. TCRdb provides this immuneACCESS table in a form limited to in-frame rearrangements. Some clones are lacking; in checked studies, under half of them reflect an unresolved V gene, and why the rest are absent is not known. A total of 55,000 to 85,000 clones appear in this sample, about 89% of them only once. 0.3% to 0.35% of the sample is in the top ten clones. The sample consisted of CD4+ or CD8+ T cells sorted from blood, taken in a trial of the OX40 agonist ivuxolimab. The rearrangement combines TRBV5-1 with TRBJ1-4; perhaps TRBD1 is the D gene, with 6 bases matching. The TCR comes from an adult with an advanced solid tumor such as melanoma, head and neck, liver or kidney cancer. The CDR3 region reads CASSLGQPSEKLFF. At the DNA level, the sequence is TGCGCCAGCAGCCTAGGACAGCCCTCTGAAAAACTGTTTTTT.